Below are 26 T cell receptor beta chains sequenced from a single sample in a study of T cell clonality in common variable immunodeficiency. Study findings and constraints: In common variable immunodeficiency, TCR beta chains reportedly carried fewer deletions and N-nucleotide insertions.

Sequencing was performed with immunoSEQ multiplex PCR; in TCRdb, only in-frame clones are kept and a portion is missing. The sample includes 30,000 to 40,000 clones, none of them occurring once. Antigens of these TCRs are unknown. Sequenced: peripheral blood mononuclear cells. Receptors were obtained from a human donor with common variable immunodeficiency.

A few counts support this clone. The read terminates 3 residues ahead of where the CDR3 ends, so the germline J gene completes it. This chain uses TRBV7-9 with TRBJ1-1; 8 bases line up with TRBD1. The CDR3 is 13 amino acids. The germline V gene has CDR1 SEHNR and CDR2 FQNEAQ (reference sequence). Trimming at V came to 5 bases and at J to 4 bases, leaving 3 bases not matched to a gene. The CDR3 region is CASSPTGGTEAFF. CDR3 DNA, as far as it was read: TGTGCCAGCAGCCCAACAGGGGGCACTGAA.

This clone has a count of ten or more. The sequenced fragment ends 3 residues before the CDR3 boundary, so the rest is inferred from the germline J gene. The chain carries TRBV19 and TRBJ1-2, with 11 nucleotides matching TRBD1. This CDR3 has 14 residues. The germline gives CDR1 LNHDA, CDR2 SQIVND (reference sequence). CDR3 loop: CASSRDRGMLGYTF. The CDR3 bases that were read are TGTGCCAGTAGTCGGGACAGGGGGATGTTGGGC.

A note on this clone: The read terminates 3 residues ahead of where the CDR3 ends, so the germline J gene completes it. The gene calls are TRBV19 and TRBJ1-2; the D gene is possibly TRBD1 (5 bases). Looked up from germline, CDR1 is LNHDA and CDR2 is SQIVND (reference sequence). CDR3 size: 13 residues. The germline V and J ends were trimmed by 5 bases and 4 bases, with 11 bases remaining between them. The CDR3 sequence: CASSQGGIYGYTF. The DNA read from the CDR3 is TGTGCCAGTAGTCAGGGTGGAATCTATGGC.

This clone was found a few times. Read coverage stops 3 residues before the CDR3 terminus; the germline J gene supplies the remainder. The chain uses TRBV20-1 and TRBJ2-5, with TRBD1 identical over 8 bases. Unmatched junction bases numbered 8, after V lost 5 bases and J lost 6 bases. The CDR3 is 13 amino acids. CDR1 is DFQATT and CDR2 is SNEGSKA in the germline V gene (reference sequence). CDR3 DNA, as far as it was read: TGCAGTGCTCTTACAGGGGGAGCTCAGACC. Translated: CSALTGGAQT. The CDR3 in its entirety is CSALTGGAQTQYF.

A note on this clone: The read finishes 3 residues shy of the CDR3 end, and the germline J gene is used to complete it. The chain is built from TRBV7-9 and TRBJ2-5; 7 bases align to TRBD1. Germline-derived CDR1 and CDR2 are SEHNR and FQNEAQ (reference sequence). Trimming cost V 3 bases and J 1 base; bases outside gene matches: 2. The CDR3 sequence is 14 residues long. The CDR3 reads CASSFWTGQETQYF. CDR3 DNA, as far as it was read: TGTGCCAGCAGCTTCTGGACAGGCCAAGAGACC.

Concerning this clone: The CDR3 goes on 3 residues after the read ends, and that part is filled in from the germline J gene. The chain links TRBV11-2 to TRBJ2-3, with D possibly TRBD1 on 6 matching bases. Germline V gene lookup returns CDR1 SGHAT and CDR2 FQNNGV. Trimming cost V 5 bases and J 4 bases, with 13 bases left between them. The CDR3 extends over 14 amino acids. The CDR3 here is CASSVPTGSDTQYF. The DNA read from the CDR3 is TGTGCCAGCAGCGTCCCCACAGGGTCAGATACG.

This clone has only a few counts. The read ends 3 residues early relative to the CDR3; the germline J gene fills the gap. The chain combines TRBV19 with TRBJ1-2, with a weak D call TRBD1 (5 bases). The CDR3 has 15 amino acids. CDR1 LNHDA and CDR2 SQIVND come from the germline V gene (reference sequence). CDR3 bases read: TGTGCCAGTAGTATCCCCGGGCAGGGTGTGGACGGC. This translates into CASSIPGQGVDG. The complete CDR3 reads CASSIPGQGVDGYTF.

This clone was detected many times. The missing CDR3 end, 3 residues past where the read stops, is filled in from the germline J gene. The rearrangement uses TRBV29-1 and TRBJ2-3; TRBD2 aligns across 8 bases. The CDR3 extends over 18 amino acids. Trimming took 7 bases from V and 2 from J; bases not matched to a gene: 20. CDR1 is SQVTM, CDR2 ANQGSEA, per germline. CDR3 DNA (partial): TGCAGCGCACCGGGTAGCGGGGAAGGGTGGTGGAACACAGATACG. Amino acids: CSAPGSGEGWWNTDT. The entire CDR3 protein reads CSAPGSGEGWWNTDTQYF.

In this sample, this clone turned up many times. Partial CDR3 DNA: TGCGCCAGCGGCGACGGGACTTCAGGGGGAAAGAAA. Encoded protein: CASGDGTSGGKK. The CDR3 in full is CASGDGTSGGKKAFF. The rearrangement uses TRBV5-1 and TRBJ1-1, with TRBD1 matching 7 bases. The read terminates 3 residues ahead of where the CDR3 ends, so the germline J gene completes it. Per germline, CDR1 SGHRS and CDR2 YFSETQ. The CDR3 extends over 15 amino acids.

CDR3 amino acids: CASTGTSGYNEQFF. The sequenced CDR3 bases are TGTGCCAGCACCGGGACTAGCGGATACAATGAG. This chain joins TRBV2 and TRBJ2-1; 11 nucleotides match TRBD2. The observed sequence ends 3 residues before the CDR3 terminus, with the missing tail filled in from the germline J gene. The CDR3 is 14 residues long. Germline V gene data show CDR1 as SNHLY and CDR2 as FYNNEI. The ends lost 7 bases at V and 4 bases at J; junction bases unmatched: 3.

This clone was counted many times. The CDR3 end is not reached by the read, which stops 3 residues before it; the germline J gene fills it in. J is TRBJ2-3 and V is TRBV4-1; D is perhaps TRBD1 (5 bases). Per germline, CDR1 MGHRA and CDR2 YSYEKL. The CDR3 is 14 amino acids. Trimming removed 1 base from V and 1 base from J, with 6 bases in between. The CDR3 loop reads CASSQVTGTDTQYF. The CDR3 bases that were read are TGCGCCAGCAGCCAAGTGACAGGCACAGATACG.

This clone was recorded many times. Coverage ceases 3 residues before the CDR3 finishes, and the germline J gene fills in the end. This chain uses TRBV10-3 with TRBJ2-6, with D maybe TRBD2 (6 bases). The CDR3 is made up of 15 amino acids. Germline CDR1 reads ENHRY; CDR2 reads SYGVKD. Trimming took 4 bases from V and 0 from J, leaving 7 bases between them. The CDR3 loop reads CAISGGDSGANVLTF. CDR3 DNA, as far as it was read: TGTGCCATCAGTGGGGGGGACTCTGGGGCCAACGTC.

As regards this clone: The CDR3 goes on 3 residues after the read ends, and that part is filled in from the germline J gene. The rearrangement joins TRBV7-9 to TRBJ2-1; D unclear. V shed 4 bases and J shed 5 bases, with 15 bases lying between them. CDR1 is SEHNR, CDR2 FQNEAQ, per germline (reference sequence). This CDR3 is 15 amino acids long. The CDR3 region is CASSSLLTAHNEQFF. The sequenced CDR3 bases are TGTGCCAGCAGCTCGCTGTTGACTGCACACAATGAG. Based on the CDR3 plus reference TRBV7-9 and TRBJ2-1, the full variable domain is DTGVSQNPRHKITKRGQNVTFRCDPISEHNRLYWYRQTLGQGPEFLTYFQNEAQLEKSRLLSDRFSAERPKGSFSTLEIQRTEQGDSAMYLCASSSLLTAHNEQFFGPGTRLTVL.

This clone has ten or more counts. CDR3 sequence reads: CASSSDSRRRNEQFF. CDR3 DNA, as far as it was read: TGTGCCAGCTCATCGGACTCCCGGCGGAGAAATGAG. The V call is TRBV18, the J call TRBJ2-1; D is possibly TRBD2 (5 bases). The read ends 3 residues early relative to the CDR3; the germline J gene fills the gap. The CDR3 loop spans 15 amino acids. Germline V gene data show CDR1 as KGHSH and CDR2 as LQKENI. Trimming cost V 5 bases and J 7 bases, with 18 bases left between them.

This clone was seen only a few times. The read ends 3 residues shy of where the CDR3 ends; the end is completed using the germline J gene. V gene TRBV29-1 combines with J gene TRBJ2-3; 9 bases are a match to TRBD2. CDR3 length: 12 residues. V trimming: 4 bases; J trimming: 6 bases; junction bases outside the gene matches: 2. Germline-derived CDR1 and CDR2 are SQVTM and ANQGSEA. The sequenced CDR3 bases are TGCAGCGTTGGAACTAGCGGGGATACG. It yields the protein CSVGTSGDT. The entire CDR3 protein is CSVGTSGDTQYF.

A note on this clone: The sequenced fragment ends 3 residues before the CDR3 boundary, so the rest is inferred from the germline J gene. The genes are TRBV5-1 and TRBJ1-1; D gene ambiguous. CDR3 length: 14 residues. With 4 bases removed from V and 4 bases from J, the gap between germline ends came to 14 bases. CDR1 is SGHRS, CDR2 YFSETQ, per germline. CDR3 DNA (partial): TGCGCCAGCAGCCCTTTTTCGGCTAGCACTGAA. This gives the protein CASSPFSASTE. Given in full, the CDR3 is CASSPFSASTEAFF.

Regarding this clone: The read ends 3 residues early relative to the CDR3; the germline J gene fills the gap. This chain connects TRBV19 to TRBJ1-5; D call uncertain. The CDR3 loop spans 17 amino acids. V shed 2 bases and J shed 2 bases, with 16 bases lying between them. Germline assignment: CDR1 LNHDA and CDR2 SQIVND (reference sequence). Partial CDR3 DNA: TGTGCCAGTAGTATACCGACGGCAGGTAGGGGCAATCAGCCC. Translated, it gives CASSIPTAGRGNQP. The entire CDR3 protein is CASSIPTAGRGNQPQHF.

This clone was seen many times. The read finishes 3 residues shy of the CDR3 end, and the germline J gene is used to complete it. The chain employs TRBV11-2 and TRBJ2-1; 8 bases are a match to TRBD1. The ends lost 5 bases at V and 3 bases at J; junction bases unmatched: 6. This CDR3 comprises 15 residues. The germline CDR1 and CDR2 sequences are SGHAT and FQNNGV. The CDR3 here is CASSPGQGDYNEQFF. The part of the CDR3 DNA that was read is TGTGCCAGCAGCCCTGGACAGGGCGACTACAATGAG. The variable domain in full, with the rest retrieved from reference TRBV11-2 and TRBJ2-1, is EAGVAQSPRYKIIEKRQSVAFWCNPISGHATLYWYQQILGQGPKLLIQFQNNGVVDDSQLPKDRFSAERLKGVDSTLKIQPAKLEDSAVYLCASSPGQGDYNEQFFGPGTRLTVL.

This clone has only a few counts. The read comes to an end 3 residues before the CDR3 does, leaving the germline J gene to fill in the end. The rearrangement links TRBV7-2 to TRBJ2-1; possible D gene TRBD1, 6 bases. This CDR3 is 15 amino acids long. V dropped 0 bases and J dropped 7 bases, with 13 bases sitting between them. The V gene's germline CDR1 is SGHTA and CDR2 FQGNSA. The CDR3 reads CASSLAGASWNEQFF. The CDR3 DNA, read in part, is TGTGCCAGCAGCTTAGCGGGGGCCTCGTGGAATGAG.

This clone was observed a few times. Coverage ceases 3 residues before the CDR3 finishes, and the germline J gene fills in the end. The V call is TRBV7-9, the J call TRBJ2-3, with TRBD2 identical over 11 bases. Germline V lookup: CDR1 SEHNR, CDR2 FQNEAQ (reference sequence). The CDR3 has 15 residues. V dropped 6 bases and J dropped 5; count of bases not matched to a gene: 7. The CDR3 sequence is CASSILAGVVDTQYF. CDR3 DNA, as far as it was read: TGTGCCAGCAGTATACTAGCGGGGGTGGTAGATACG. Based on the CDR3 plus reference TRBV7-9 and TRBJ2-3, the full variable domain is DTGVSQNPRHKITKRGQNVTFRCDPISEHNRLYWYRQTLGQGPEFLTYFQNEAQLEKSRLLSDRFSAERPKGSFSTLEIQRTEQGDSAMYLCASSILAGVVDTQYFGPGTRLTVL.

This clone appeared a few times. The read halts 3 residues ahead of the CDR3 end, with the missing end drawn from the germline J gene. The V and J genes are TRBV5-1 and TRBJ2-3; D is perhaps TRBD1 (6 bases). The germline V gene has CDR1 SGHRS and CDR2 YFSETQ. The CDR3 covers 17 residues. With 3 bases removed from V and 7 bases from J, the gap between germline ends came to 24 bases. The CDR3 here is CASSSDSRFDTQYTQYF. Partial CDR3 DNA: TGCGCCAGCAGCTCGGACAGCCGGTTCGACACACAATATACG.

On this clone itself: The read is 3 residues too short to cover the CDR3 end, so that end is filled in from the germline J gene. The V and J genes are TRBV30 and TRBJ1-6; D is undetermined. The germline CDR1 and CDR2 sequences are GTSNPN and SVGIG (reference sequence). The CDR3 is made up of 13 amino acids. V lost 3 bases, J lost 5 bases, and 8 bases lay in between. This CDR3 reads CAWRGANNSPLHF. The DNA read from the CDR3 is TGTGCCTGGAGGGGCGCGAATAATTCACCC.

This clone showed up just a few times. The read halts 3 residues ahead of the CDR3 end, with the missing end drawn from the germline J gene. The chain carries TRBV7-9 and TRBJ2-2, with D maybe TRBD2 (5 bases). V lost 4 bases to trimming and J lost 6 bases, with 15 bases between them. The CDR3 consists of 15 residues. Germline V gene lookup returns CDR1 SEHNR and CDR2 FQNEAQ (reference sequence). This CDR3 reads CASSSSQPGAGELFF. CDR3 DNA, as far as it was read: TGTGCCAGCAGCTCGTCACAGCCCGGGGCCGGGGAG.

Comments on this clone: The DNA ends 3 residues before the CDR3 does, and the rest of the CDR3 is filled in from the germline J gene. The V and J genes are TRBV20-1 and TRBJ2-7, with D unclear. Germline CDR1 reads DFQATT; CDR2 reads SNEGSKA (reference sequence). The length of the CDR3 is 11 residues. Trimming removed 6 bases at V and 2 bases at J, with 8 bases between. The CDR3 sequence: CSAHSAYEQYF. The sequenced CDR3 bases are TGCAGTGCCCACTCCGCCTACGAG.

Points on this clone: The read falls 3 residues short of the CDR3 end, and the missing part is taken from the germline J gene. The chain couples TRBV5-1 to TRBJ2-3; 7 positions match TRBD1. Looked up from germline, CDR1 is SGHRS and CDR2 is YFSETQ. The CDR3 is made up of 15 amino acids. The V and J ends lost 2 bases and 2 bases, in that order; junction bases with no gene match: 5. The part of the CDR3 DNA that was read is TGCGCCAGCAGCTTCCGGGACAGATACACAGATACG. It encodes CASSFRDRYTDT. In full, the CDR3 is CASSFRDRYTDTQYF.

With regard to this clone: The read halts 3 residues ahead of the CDR3 end, with the missing end drawn from the germline J gene. The chain links TRBV2 to TRBJ1-1; 7 bases are shared with TRBD1. The CDR3 runs 16 residues. CDR1 is SNHLY and CDR2 is FYNNEI in the germline V gene. Losses at the gene ends were 6 bases for V and 2 bases for J; bases not matched to a gene: 12. The sequenced CDR3 bases are TGTGCCAGCAGCCGAAAGGGACAGAACCTAAACACTGAA. Residues: CASSRKGQNLNTE. The full CDR3 is CASSRKGQNLNTEAFF.